Following are 13 T cell receptor beta chains from one sample sequenced in a study of blood T cells in healthy people across ages. Primed by a sample-barcoded 5' primer and a J-beta primer mix, a second PCR proceeded for roughly 6 to 12 cycles. TCRdb used MiXCR to reprocess the 5' RACE reads, holding one entry per CDR3 protein. The data hold hundreds of thousands of distinct CDR3 sequences, with 45% to 60% observed a single time. The sequenced material came from blood. The source of these receptors is a woman older than 75 in good health.

The rearrangement uses TRBV7-9 and TRBJ1-4; no firm D call. V lost 5 bases and J 0 bases, leaving 10 bases between the germline ends. The CDR3 covers 15 residues. CDR1 and CDR2 (germline): SEHNR, FQNEAQ (reference sequence). CDR3: CASSLAASTNEKLFF. CDR3 sequence (DNA): TGTGCCAGCAGCCTCGCGGCATCAACTAATGAAAAACTGTTTTTT.

CDR3 nucleotides: TGTGCCAGCAGCTCGGACAGGCAAGGGTACAATGAGCAGTACTTC. Its protein product is CASSSDRQGYNEQYF. The rearrangement links TRBV7-9 to TRBJ2-1, with 7 nucleotides matching TRBD1. Matching the DNA end better, TRBJ2-7 makes the J call doubtful. This CDR3 comprises 15 residues. Germline CDR1 SEHNR, CDR2 FQNEAQ (reference sequence).

In its sample, this clonotype was seen many times. The CDR3 protein is CASSVSTSRETQYF. CDR3 DNA sequence: TGCGCCAGCAGTGTTTCGACTAGCAGAGAGACCCAGTACTTC. This chain links TRBV10-2 with TRBJ2-5, with 7 nucleotides matching TRBD2. CDR1 is WSHSY and CDR2 is SAAADI in the germline V gene. V dropped 4 bases and J dropped 4; count of bases not matched to a gene: 6. CDR3 length equals 14 residues.

Of note for this clonotype: This may arise from a read error, as a much more abundant clone is one base away. This chain uses TRBV7-2 with TRBJ1-2; D unclear. Germline CDR1 SGHTA, CDR2 FQGNSA. This CDR3 comprises 14 residues. V lost 5 bases to trimming and J lost 8 bases, with 18 bases between them. The CDR3 loop is CASSVGRASRGYTF. The CDR3 coding sequence is TGTGCCAGCAGCGTAGGGCGGGCCTCTCGCGGCTACACCTTC. Using reference TRBV7-2 and TRBJ1-2 for the parts outside the CDR3, the full variable domain is GAGVSQSPSNKVTEKGKDVELRCDPISGHTALYWYRQSLGQGLEFLIYFQGNSAPDKSGLPSDRFSAERTGGSVSTLTIQRTQQEDSAVYLCASSVGRASRGYTFGSGTRLTVV.

On this clonotype itself: A read error may account for a junction end that differs from germline. The chain recombines TRBV5-1 with TRBJ2-7; D may match TRBD1 or TRBD2 (5 bases each). Germline V gene sequence: CDR1 SGHRS, CDR2 YFSETQ. The CDR3 sequence is 15 residues long. CDR3 DNA: TGCACCAGCAGCTACCGAGAGGGGAGCTCCTACGAGCAGTACTTC. Translation: CTSSYREGSSYEQYF. The full variable domain, rest sourced from reference TRBV5-1 and TRBJ2-7, is KAGVTQTPRYLIKTRGQQVTLSCSPISGHRSVSWYQQTPGQGLQFLFEYFSETQRNKGNFPGRFSGRQFSNSRSEMNVSTLELGDSALYLCTSSYREGSSYEQYFGPGTRLTVT.

The J gene is TRBJ1-2, the V gene TRBV6-6; 9 positions agree with TRBD1. The CDR3 is 15 amino acids. Per the germline V gene, CDR1 is MNHNY and CDR2 is SVGAGI (reference sequence). Trimming cost V 5 bases and J 4 bases; bases outside gene matches: 8. The CDR3 nucleotides are TGTGCCAGCAGTCGTACAGGGGGCGAAAGCTATGGCTACACCTTC. It specifies CASSRTGGESYGYTF.

The chain uses TRBV3-1 and TRBJ1-2; tentatively, D is TRBD1 (6 bases). Germline V lookup: CDR1 LGHDT, CDR2 YNNKEL (reference sequence). The CDR3 loop spans 15 amino acids. The V gene lost 4 bases and the J gene lost 4 bases, with 16 bases spanning the gap. The DNA of the CDR3 is TGTGCCAGCAGCCCAGGGGCAGAGCCCTCCTATGGCTACACCTTC. This sequence encodes CASSPGAEPSYGYTF. The whole variable domain, filled in from reference TRBV3-1 and TRBJ1-2, reads DTAVSQTPKYLVTQMGNDKSIKCEQNLGHDTMYWYKQDSKKFLKIMFSYNNKELIINETVPNRFSPKSPDKAHLNLHINSLELGDSAVYFCASSPGAEPSYGYTFGSGTRLTVV.

The rearrangement links TRBV28 to TRBJ2-5; the D gene is possibly TRBD2 (6 bases). V lost 6 bases, J lost 1 base, and 12 bases lay in between. The CDR3 is 14 amino acids. Germline V gene lookup returns CDR1 MDHEN and CDR2 SYDVKM. CDR3 residues: CASSLSSAQETQYF. CDR3 coding DNA: TGTGCCAGCAGCCTCTCTAGCGCCCAAGAGACCCAGTACTTC.

This clonotype was seen a single time. J is TRBJ1-6 and V is TRBV18; D gene ambiguous. The CDR3 contains 15 residues. The V gene's germline CDR1 is KGHSH and CDR2 LQKENI. V shed 0 bases and J shed 5 bases, with 8 bases lying between them. CDR3 amino acids: CASSPPSGNNSPLHF. Here the CDR3 DNA reads TGTGCCAGCTCACCACCGTCGGGGAATAATTCACCCCTCCACTTT.

This clonotype was seen a handful of times. The V and J genes are TRBV3-1 and TRBJ2-1; TRBD2 is a possible D gene (5 bases). The V end lost 3 bases, the J end lost 4 bases, and 10 bases lay between the germline ends. This CDR3 has 14 residues. CDR1 is LGHDT and CDR2 is YNNKEL in the germline V gene (reference sequence). The CDR3 sequence: CASSHGGRYNEQFF. The CDR3 DNA sequence: TGTGCCAGCAGCCACGGAGGCCGTTACAATGAGCAGTTCTTC.

This clonotype was counted many times. The V gene is TRBV3-1, the J gene TRBJ2-1; 8 bases are a match to TRBD2. Trimming cost V 3 bases and J 2 bases; bases outside gene matches: 6. CDR1 and CDR2 from the germline V gene are LGHDT and YNNKEL (reference sequence). This CDR3 contains 16 residues. In DNA form, the CDR3 reads TGTGCCAGCAGCCACCAACTAGCGGTGACCTACAATGAGCAGTTCTTC. This gives the protein CASSHQLAVTYNEQFF.

This clonotype was seen ten or more times. CDR3 amino acids: CASSRDPGADTQYF. The CDR3 DNA reads as TGTGCCAGCAGCCGGGACCCGGGGGCAGATACGCAGTATTTT. V gene TRBV28 combines with J gene TRBJ2-3, with a possible D match to TRBD2 (6 bases). The CDR3 is 14 amino acids. The V gene lost 6 bases and the J gene lost 4 bases, with 14 bases spanning the gap. In germline, CDR1 is MDHEN, CDR2 SYDVKM.

J is TRBJ1-5 and V is TRBV20-1; 7 nucleotides agree with TRBD1. J was trimmed by 3 bases and V by 2 bases; bases with no gene match: 16. Germline CDR1 is DFQATT and CDR2 is SNEGSKA (reference sequence). CDR3 length equals 18 residues. The CDR3 reads CSARHLERQGGHNQPQHF. DNA for the CDR3: TGCAGTGCTAGACACTTAGAAAGACAGGGCGGTCACAATCAGCCCCAGCATTTT.